This T cell receptor (beta chain) was obtained from a study of beta chain features in type 1 diabetes. This clone was counted between two and nine times. Its antigen is as yet unknown. The authors reverse transcribed all of the isolated RNA, so sequencing captured expressed TCRB transcripts. The table came from immunoSEQ multiplex PCR; TCRdb's copy has only in-frame clones and leaves some out. The sample lists about 450,000 clones, 11% occurring once. General study findings and limits: Although PCR might favor shorter templates, it would do so equally in patients and controls. TCRB repertoires of naive, central memory and Treg cells appeared more similar among patients than among healthy donors.

Trimming took off 2 bases at V and 2 bases at J, with 9 bases between the two ends. The germline gives CDR1 SGHNT, CDR2 YYREEE (reference sequence). The CDR3 runs 14 residues. This clonotype was obtained from a woman aged 18-30 years in good health. The gene calls are TRBV5-4 and TRBJ2-3; D is undetermined. Sequences were obtained from naive CD4+ T cells from blood. The CDR3 sequence is CASSFAQTTDTQYF. CDR3 in DNA: TGTGCCAGCAGCTTTGCCCAGACCACAGATACGCAGTATTTT.